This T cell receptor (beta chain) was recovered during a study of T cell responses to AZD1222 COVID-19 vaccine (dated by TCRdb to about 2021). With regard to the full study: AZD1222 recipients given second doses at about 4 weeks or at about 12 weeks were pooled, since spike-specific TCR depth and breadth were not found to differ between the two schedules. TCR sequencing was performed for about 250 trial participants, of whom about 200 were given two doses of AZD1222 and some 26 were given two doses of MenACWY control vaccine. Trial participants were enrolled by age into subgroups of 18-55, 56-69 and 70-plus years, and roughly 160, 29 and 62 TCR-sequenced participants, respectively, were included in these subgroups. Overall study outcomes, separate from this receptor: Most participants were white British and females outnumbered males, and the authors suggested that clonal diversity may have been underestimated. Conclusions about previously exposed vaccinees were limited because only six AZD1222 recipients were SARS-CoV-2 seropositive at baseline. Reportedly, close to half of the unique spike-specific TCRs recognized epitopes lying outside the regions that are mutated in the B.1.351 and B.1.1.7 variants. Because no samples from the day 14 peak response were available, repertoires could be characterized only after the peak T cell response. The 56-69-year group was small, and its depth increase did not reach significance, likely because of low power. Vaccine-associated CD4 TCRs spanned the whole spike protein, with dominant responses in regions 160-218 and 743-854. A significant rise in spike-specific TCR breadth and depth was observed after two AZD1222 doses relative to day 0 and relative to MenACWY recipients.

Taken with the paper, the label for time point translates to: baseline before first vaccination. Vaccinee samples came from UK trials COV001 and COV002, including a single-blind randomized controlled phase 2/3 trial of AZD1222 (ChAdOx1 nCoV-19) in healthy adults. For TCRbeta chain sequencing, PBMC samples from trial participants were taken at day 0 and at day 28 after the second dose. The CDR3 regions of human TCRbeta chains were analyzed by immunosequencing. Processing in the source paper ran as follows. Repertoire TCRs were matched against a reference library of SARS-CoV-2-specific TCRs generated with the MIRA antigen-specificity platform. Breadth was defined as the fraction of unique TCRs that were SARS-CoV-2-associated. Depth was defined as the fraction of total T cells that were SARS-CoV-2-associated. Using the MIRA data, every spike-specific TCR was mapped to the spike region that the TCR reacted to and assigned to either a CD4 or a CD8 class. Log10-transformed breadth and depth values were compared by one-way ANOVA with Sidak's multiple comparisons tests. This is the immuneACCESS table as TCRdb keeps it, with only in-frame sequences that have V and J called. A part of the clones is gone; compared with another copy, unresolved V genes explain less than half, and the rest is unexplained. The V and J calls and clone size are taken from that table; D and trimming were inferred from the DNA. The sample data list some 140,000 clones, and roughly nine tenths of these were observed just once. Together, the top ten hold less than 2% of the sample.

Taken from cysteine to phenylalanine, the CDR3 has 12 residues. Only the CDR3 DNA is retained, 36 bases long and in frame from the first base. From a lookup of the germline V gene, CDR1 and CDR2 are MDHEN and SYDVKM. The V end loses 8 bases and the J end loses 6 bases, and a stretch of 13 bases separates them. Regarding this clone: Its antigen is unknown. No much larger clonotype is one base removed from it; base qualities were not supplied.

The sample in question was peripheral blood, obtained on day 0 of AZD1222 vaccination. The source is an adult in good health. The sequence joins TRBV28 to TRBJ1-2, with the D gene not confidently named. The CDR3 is CASQWRANGYTF. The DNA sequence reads TGTGCCAGCCAATGGCGGGCGAATGGCTACACCTTC.